The clone carrying this TCR beta chain was counted a few times. Its antigen is unknown. Other nucleotide sequences from this sample produce the same CDR3. This sample was included in a study of cytomegalovirus exposure and HLA in healthy donors. Study conclusions and caveats: Within a later analysis, the majority of CMV-associated TCR beta chains appeared HLA-restricted. Later genetic work tied a missense DCLRE1C variant to beta-chain V and J trimming. Another analysis was done later, and it associated around 15,000 TCR beta sequences with HLA alleles at 0.05 false discovery rate. A prior analysis recorded that most TCR beta V segments were productive about 87% or about 30% of the time.

V lost 1 base, J lost 7 bases, and 1 base stayed unmatched. Germline V gene lookup returns CDR1 LGHNA and CDR2 YNFKEQ. The CDR3 is 15 amino acids. PCR involved 60 Vbeta and 13 Jbeta primers. Profiling relied on immunoSEQ multiplex PCR, and the TCRdb table lists in-frame clones only, not all of them. Found here are approximately 160,000 clones, roughly 83% of them singletons; the top ten hold less than 0.4%. The sequenced sample was PBMCs. The receptor comes from a boy aged 2 to 10 in good health and CMV-seronegative. The V call is TRBV4-2, the J call TRBJ2-1; 13 bases fit TRBD2. CDR3 bases: TGTGCCAGCAGCCAAGGGACTAGCGGGAGTAATGAGCAGTTCTTC. Its translation: CASSQGTSGSNEQFF.